Listed below are T cell receptor beta chains from one sample, sequenced in a study of blood T cells in healthy people across ages. TCRdb recomputed calls from the 5' RACE reads with MiXCR, one row per CDR3 protein. In the table there are some 900,000 distinct CDR3 sequences, about 44% of which are singletons. The sequenced sample was blood. These receptors all stem from a man aged 25 to 40 in good health. Each CDR3 is given with its conserved first and last residue. A D gene is named only where the DNA matches it firmly. Clone sizes are given selectively: once, few, many, or a class where the clone is expanded.

TRBJ1-2,TRBD1,few,TRBV7-2,CASSRGGGSNYGYTF,TGTGCCAGCAGCCGAGGGGGCGGGAGTAACTATGGCTACACCTTC
TRBJ2-7,TRBD1,.,TRBV5-1,CASSLVDRGLDEQYF,TGCGCCAGCAGCTTGGTGGACAGGGGGCTGGACGAGCAGTACTTC
TRBJ2-7,TRBD2,.,TRBV7-2,CASSLVGLAGGYEQYF,TGTGCCAGCAGCTTAGTGGGACTAGCGGGGGGGTACGAGCAGTACTTC
TRBJ2-4,TRBD1,.,TRBV5-1,CASSFDRGLAKNIQYF,TGCGCCAGCAGCTTCGACAGGGGCCTAGCCAAAAACATTCAGTACTTC
TRBJ1-1,.,.,TRBV6-5,CASRYGQPNTEAFF,TGTGCCAGCAGGTACGGACAGCCGAACACTGAAGCTTTCTTT
TRBJ1-4,.,.,TRBV5-1,CASSQTGQLLGEKLFF,TGCGCCAGCAGCCAAACCGGACAACTCCTGGGTGAAAAACTGTTTTTT
TRBJ1-4,TRBD1,.,TRBV7-2,CASSLGQGVGEKLFF,TGTGCCAGCAGCCTAGGACAGGGCGTTGGTGAAAAACTGTTTTTT
TRBJ2-3,.,.,TRBV11-2,CASSQPGFGDTQYF,TGTGCCAGCAGCCAACCAGGGTTCGGGGATACGCAGTATTTT
TRBJ2-3,.,once,TRBV6-5,CASTDNTRVDTQYF,TGTGCCAGCACCGACAACACTAGAGTAGATACGCAGTATTTT
TRBJ1-5,.,few,TRBV12-3/TRBV12-4,CASSPTVNSNQPQHF,TGTGCCAGCAGTCCGACCGTGAATAGCAATCAGCCCCAGCATTTT
TRBJ1-4,TRBD1,.,TRBV4-1,CASSQDRTGTNEKLFF,TGCGCCAGCAGCCAAGATAGGACAGGGACTAATGAAAAACTGTTTTTT
TRBJ2-1,TRBD2,.,TRBV4-1,CASSQDMASGGIINEQFF,TGCGCCAGCAGCCAAGATATGGCTAGCGGGGGGATAATCAATGAGCAGTTCTTC
TRBJ1-6,.,.,TRBV30,CAWRGTTGRWSPLHF,TGTGCCTGGAGGGGAACCACAGGGCGTTGGTCACCCCTCCACTTT
TRBJ1-3,.,.,TRBV12-3/TRBV12-4,CASSGRGAGNTIYF,TGTGCCAGCAGTGGCAGGGGCGCTGGAAACACCATATATTTT
TRBJ2-5,.,.,TRBV27,CASSVGSKGGQYF,TGTGCCAGCAGCGTGGGGTCAAAAGGGGGGCAGTACTTC
TRBJ2-5,.,.,TRBV3-1,CASRLTAQETQYF,TGTGCCAGCAGGCTGACGGCCCAAGAGACCCAGTACTTC
TRBJ1-1,.,.,TRBV6-1,CASSEGTLTEAFF,TGTGCCAGCAGTGAAGGGACATTAACTGAAGCTTTCTTT
TRBJ2-5,.,few,TRBV20-1,CSARDGGQAQETQYF,TGCAGTGCTAGAGATGGAGGGCAGGCCCAAGAGACCCAGTACTTC